This passage covers 17 T cell receptor beta chains from one sample sequenced in a study of cytotoxic CD8 clonotypes in ibrutinib-treated CLL (dated by TCRdb to about 2021). Per the publication, the time point label means: 12 months on ibrutinib. The method behind the library was the immunoSEQ multiplex PCR assay. TCRdb provides this immuneACCESS table in a form limited to in-frame rearrangements. Some clones are lacking; in checked studies, under half of them reflect an unresolved V gene, and why the rest are absent is not known. For this sample there are about 200,000 clones; around 75% appear just once. The ten largest make up over 5.5% of the sample. This specimen consisted of PBMCs, obtained after 12 months of ibrutinib treatment. The receptors come from a human donor with chronic lymphocytic leukemia.

This clone was counted once. At one of its ends the junction is not consistent with the germline gene, which may arise from a read error. The genes are TRBV7-7 and TRBJ2-1; D could derive from TRBD1 or TRBD2 (6 bases each). The CDR3 contains 14 residues. CDR1 and CDR2 (germline): SSHAT, FNYEAQ (reference sequence). The CDR3 DNA is TGTGCTAGCAGCTTATGGGGGGCCCGCAATGAGCAGTTCTTC. Translating gives CASSLWGARNEQFF.

The CDR3 DNA sequence: TGCAGCGTTGTATTCCGCCGGGGACAGGGGATGAACACTGAAGCTTTCTTT. Translating it yields CSVVFRRGQGMNTEAFF. The chain uses TRBV29-1 and TRBJ1-1; TRBD1 matches 10 bases. Germline loops: CDR1 SQVTM, CDR2 ANQGSEA. The V gene end was trimmed by 4 bases and the J gene end by 0 bases; junction bases not matched to a gene: 11. The length of the CDR3 is 17 residues.

This clone was seen a few times. The chain uses TRBV6-4 and TRBJ1-6, with D unclear. V was trimmed by 7 bases and J by 7 bases, leaving 20 bases between them. This CDR3 is built from 16 residues. Germline CDR1 reads MRHNA; CDR2 reads SNTAGT. The CDR3 loop is CASTAEGRNSNSPLHF. DNA for the CDR3: TGTGCCAGCACCGCTGAAGGGCGGAATTCGAATTCACCCCTCCACTTT.

V is TRBV5-6 and J is TRBJ2-3; 11 bases map to TRBD2. V lost 5 bases, J lost 1 base, and 6 bases stayed unmatched. The CDR3 has 16 amino acids. CDR1 SGHDT and CDR2 YYEEEE come from the germline V gene. The CDR3 nucleotides read TGTGCCAGCAGTCTCCCGACTAGCGGGGGCACAGATACGCAGTATTTT. This encodes CASSLPTSGGTDTQYF.

The chain has TRBV7-9 and TRBJ2-1; 15 bases map to TRBD2. The CDR3 is made up of 17 amino acids. V trimming: 4 bases; J trimming: 6 bases; junction bases outside the gene matches: 7. CDR1 and CDR2 (germline): SEHNR, FQNEAQ (reference sequence). CDR3 nucleotide sequence: TGTGCCAGCAGCTCTCCTGGACTAGCGGGAGGGGGCAATGAGCAGTTCTTC. Protein sequence: CASSSPGLAGGGNEQFF.

Note on this clone: Different DNA sequences within this sample yield the same CDR3. This CDR3 is CASSQAGGNQPQHF. CDR3 in DNA: TGCGCCAGCAGCCAAGCAGGGGGGAATCAGCCCCAGCATTTT. This rearrangement joins TRBV4-1 to TRBJ1-5, with 7 bases fitting TRBD1. Trimming took 1 base from V and 4 from J; bases not matched to a gene: 1. The CDR3 spans 14 residues. Germline CDR1 MGHRA, CDR2 YSYEKL.

The rearrangement uses TRBV29-1 and TRBJ1-1; D ambiguous. Trimming removed 4 bases at V and 4 bases at J, with 19 bases between. The CDR3 contains 15 residues. Germline lookup yields CDR1 SQVTM and CDR2 ANQGSEA. CDR3 nucleotide sequence: TGCAGCGTTGCGGGCACTCCCCCCGTGGGCACTGAAGCTTTCTTT. The encoded protein is CSVAGTPPVGTEAFF.

The rearrangement joins TRBV7-8 to TRBJ1-1, with D perhaps matching TRBD1 (5 bases). The germline V gene has CDR1 SGHVS and CDR2 FQNEAQ. V lost 5 bases to trimming and J lost 6 bases, with 13 bases between them. CDR3 length: 13 residues. The CDR3 is CASSLSRGAEAFF. The CDR3 nucleotides are TGTGCCAGCAGCCTTAGTAGGGGAGCTGAAGCTTTCTTT.

This chain uses TRBV18 with TRBJ1-3, with TRBD1 as a possible D gene (5 bases). CDR3 length equals 16 residues. Germline V gene data show CDR1 as KGHSH and CDR2 as LQKENI. Trimming pared 6 bases from V and 0 bases from J, leaving 15 bases between. CDR3: CASSGSGGTSGNTIYF. CDR3 in DNA: TGTGCCAGCTCGGGTTCGGGGGGGACCTCTGGAAACACCATATATTTT.

The rearrangement links TRBV30 to TRBJ2-7; D possibly corresponds to TRBD2 (5 bases). V lost 3 bases, J lost 4 bases, and 22 bases lay in between. The CDR3 runs 16 residues. Germline-derived CDR1 and CDR2 are GTSNPN and SVGIG (reference sequence). The DNA of the CDR3 is TGTGCCTGGAGCTACAGCCTCAGCGGATATTGGTACGAGCAGTACTTC. The encoded protein is CAWSYSLSGYWYEQYF.

The chain carries TRBV6-6 and TRBJ2-7, with D possibly TRBD2 on 6 matching bases. The V end was cut by 6 bases, the J end by 5 bases, with 11 bases between. The CDR3 extends over 12 amino acids. Germline CDR1 is MNHNY and CDR2 is SVGAGI (reference sequence). DNA of the CDR3: TGTGCCAGCAGCCTGGGACTCCACGAGCAGTACTTC. The encoded protein is CASSLGLHEQYF.

This sequence joins TRBV20-1 and TRBJ1-1; possibly TRBD1 for D (5 bases). Trimming cost V 6 bases and J 8 bases, with 13 bases left between them. Germline CDR1 is DFQATT and CDR2 is SNEGSKA (reference sequence). This CDR3 region has 11 residues. The chain's CDR3 is CSASTATEAFF. CDR3 DNA: TGCAGTGCCTCGACAGCTACCGAAGCTTTCTTT.

This chain links TRBV23-1 with TRBJ1-1, with D possibly being TRBD1 (6 bases). TRBV23-1 is classed as an ORF, of uncertain function. With 8 bases removed from V and 0 bases from J, the gap between germline ends came to 16 bases. This CDR3 spans 15 amino acids. This CDR3 reads CASLARDTVNTEAFF. The CDR3 DNA reads as TGCGCCAGCCTCGCCCGGGACACCGTGAACACTGAAGCTTTCTTT.

There are a few counts of this clone. The V call is TRBV28, the J call TRBJ1-5; D possibly corresponds to TRBD1 (5 bases). This CDR3 is built from 14 residues. Deletions cut 4 bases from V and 3 bases from J, with 10 bases between. The germline V gene encodes CDR1 MDHEN and CDR2 SYDVKM. In DNA, the CDR3 is TGTGCCAGCAGTTCCCCAGGGTCCAATCAGCCCCAGCATTTT. It encodes CASSSPGSNQPQHF.

The CDR3: CAWSEFFPGLAGAWQYF. The DNA of the CDR3 is TGTGCCTGGAGTGAATTTTTTCCGGGACTAGCGGGAGCTTGGCAGTACTTC. The chain is built from TRBV30 and TRBJ2-5; 14 nucleotides line up with TRBD2. Per germline, CDR1 GTSNPN and CDR2 SVGIG (reference sequence). Trimming removed 1 base from V and 11 bases from J; junction bases left unmatched: 15. The length of the CDR3 is 17 residues.

This clone was recorded many times. This rearrangement joins TRBV2 to TRBJ2-5; tentatively, D is TRBD1 or TRBD2 (5 bases each). This CDR3 region has 12 residues. CDR1 is SNHLY and CDR2 is FYNNEI in the germline V gene. The V and J ends lost 6 bases and 2 bases respectively, with 7 bases between them. CDR3: CASRGDQETQYF. Here the CDR3 DNA reads TGTGCCAGCAGGGGGGATCAAGAGACCCAGTACTTC. The variable domain in full, completed from reference TRBV2 and TRBJ2-5, reads EPEVTQTPSHQVTQMGQEVILRCVPISNHLYFYWYRQILGQKVEFLVSFYNNEISEKSEIFDDQFSVERPDGSNFTLKIRSTKLEDSAMYFCASRGDQETQYFGPGTRLLVL.

This chain connects TRBV19 to TRBJ1-2; D gene unclear. V gave up 3 bases and J gave up 2 bases, with 13 bases separating them. The CDR3 is made up of 15 amino acids. Germline V gives CDR1 LNHDA, CDR2 SQIVND (reference sequence). The CDR3 reads CASSIEQRGNYGYTF. CDR3 nucleotides: TGTGCCAGTAGTATCGAACAGCGGGGAAACTATGGCTACACCTTC.